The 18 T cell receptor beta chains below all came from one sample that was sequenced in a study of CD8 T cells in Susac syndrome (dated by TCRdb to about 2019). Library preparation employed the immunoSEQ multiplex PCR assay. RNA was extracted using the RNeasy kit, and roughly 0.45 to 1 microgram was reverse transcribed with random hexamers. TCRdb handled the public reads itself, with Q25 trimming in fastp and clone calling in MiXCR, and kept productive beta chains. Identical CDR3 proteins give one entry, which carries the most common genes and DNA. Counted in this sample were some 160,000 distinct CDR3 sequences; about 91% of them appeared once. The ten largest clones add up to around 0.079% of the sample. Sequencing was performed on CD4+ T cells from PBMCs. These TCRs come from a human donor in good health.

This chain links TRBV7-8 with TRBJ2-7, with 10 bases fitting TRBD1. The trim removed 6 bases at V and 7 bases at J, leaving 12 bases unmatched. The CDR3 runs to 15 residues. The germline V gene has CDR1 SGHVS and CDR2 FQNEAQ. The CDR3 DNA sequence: TGTGCCAGCAGACCGCTCCGGGACAGGGGCTGGGAGCAGTACTTC. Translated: CASRPLRDRGWEQYF.

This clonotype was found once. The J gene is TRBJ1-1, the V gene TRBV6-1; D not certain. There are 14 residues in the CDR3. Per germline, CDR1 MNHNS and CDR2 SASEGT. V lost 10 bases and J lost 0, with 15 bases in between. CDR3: CATAERAVNTEAFF. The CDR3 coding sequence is TGTGCCACCGCAGAGCGGGCGGTGAACACTGAAGCTTTCTTT.

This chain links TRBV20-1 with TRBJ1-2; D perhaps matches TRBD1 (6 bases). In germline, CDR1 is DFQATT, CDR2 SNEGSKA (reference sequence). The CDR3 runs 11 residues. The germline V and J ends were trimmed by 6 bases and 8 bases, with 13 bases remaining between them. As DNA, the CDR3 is TGCAGTGCCAAGGGGGGCCGCGGCTACACCTTC. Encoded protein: CSAKGGRGYTF.

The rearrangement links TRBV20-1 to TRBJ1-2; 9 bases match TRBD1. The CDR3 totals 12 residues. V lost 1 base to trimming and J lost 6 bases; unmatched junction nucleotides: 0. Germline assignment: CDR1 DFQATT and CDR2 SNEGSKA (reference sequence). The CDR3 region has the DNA TGCAGTGCTAGAGGGACAGGGGATGGCTACACCTTC. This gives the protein CSARGTGDGYTF.

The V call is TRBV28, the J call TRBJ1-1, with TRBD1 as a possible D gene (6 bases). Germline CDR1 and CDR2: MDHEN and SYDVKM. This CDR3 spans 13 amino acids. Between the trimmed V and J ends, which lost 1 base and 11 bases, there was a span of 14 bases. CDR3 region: CASSLFRGTNAFF. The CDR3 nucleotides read TGTGCCAGCAGTTTATTTCGTGGGACAAACGCTTTCTTT.

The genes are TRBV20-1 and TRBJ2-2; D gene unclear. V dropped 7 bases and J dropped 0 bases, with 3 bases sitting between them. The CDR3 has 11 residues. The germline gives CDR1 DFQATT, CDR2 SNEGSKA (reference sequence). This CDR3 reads CSVTNTGELFF. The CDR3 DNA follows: TGCAGTGTAACGAACACCGGGGAGCTGTTTTTT.

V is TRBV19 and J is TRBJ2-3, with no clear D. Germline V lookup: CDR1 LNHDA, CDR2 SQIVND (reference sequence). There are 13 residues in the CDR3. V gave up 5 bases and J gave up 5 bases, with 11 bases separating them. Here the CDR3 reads CASSPRAVDTQYF. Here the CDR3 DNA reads TGTGCCAGTAGTCCCCGGGCCGTAGATACGCAGTATTTT.

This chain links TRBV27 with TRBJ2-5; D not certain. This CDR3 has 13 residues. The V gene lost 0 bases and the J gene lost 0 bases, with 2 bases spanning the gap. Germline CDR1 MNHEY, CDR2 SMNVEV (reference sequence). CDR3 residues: CASSLSYQETQYF. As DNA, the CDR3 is TGTGCCAGCAGTTTATCGTACCAAGAGACCCAGTACTTC.

The CDR3 reads CASSLVQGRQGSPLHF. The CDR3 nucleotides are TGCGCCAGCAGCTTGGTTCAGGGGAGGCAAGGGTCACCCCTCCACTTT. The V gene is TRBV5-1, the J gene TRBJ1-6; D perhaps matches TRBD1 (6 bases). Germline V lookup: CDR1 SGHRS, CDR2 YFSETQ. This CDR3 contains 16 residues. With 0 bases removed from V and 10 bases from J, the gap between germline ends came to 17 bases.

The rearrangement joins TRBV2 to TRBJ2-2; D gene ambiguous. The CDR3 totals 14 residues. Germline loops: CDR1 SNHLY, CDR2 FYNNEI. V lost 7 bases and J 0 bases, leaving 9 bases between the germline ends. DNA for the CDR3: TGTGCCAGCAAATGGGCCGCGAACACCGGGGAGCTGTTTTTT. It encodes CASKWAANTGELFF.

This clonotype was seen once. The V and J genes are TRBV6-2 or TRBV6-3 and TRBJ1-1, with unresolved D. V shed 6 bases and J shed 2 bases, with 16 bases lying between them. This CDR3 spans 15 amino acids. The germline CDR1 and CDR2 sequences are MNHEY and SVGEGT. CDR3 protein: CASRSHQRPNTEAFF. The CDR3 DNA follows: TGTGCCAGCAGATCCCACCAGCGTCCTAACACTGAAGCTTTCTTT.

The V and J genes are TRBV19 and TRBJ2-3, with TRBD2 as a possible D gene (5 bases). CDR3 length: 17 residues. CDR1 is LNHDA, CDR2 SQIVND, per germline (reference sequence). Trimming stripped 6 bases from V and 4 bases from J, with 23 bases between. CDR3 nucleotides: TGTGCCAGTAGCAGACTGGACTCGTCCTATGATGCAGATACGCAGTATTTT. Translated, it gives CASSRLDSSYDADTQYF.

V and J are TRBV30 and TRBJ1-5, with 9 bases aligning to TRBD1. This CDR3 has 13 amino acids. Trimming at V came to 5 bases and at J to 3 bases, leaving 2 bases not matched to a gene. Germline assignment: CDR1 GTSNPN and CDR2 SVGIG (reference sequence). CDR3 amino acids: CAWGTGPNQPQHF. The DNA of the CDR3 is TGTGCCTGGGGGACAGGGCCCAATCAGCCCCAGCATTTT.

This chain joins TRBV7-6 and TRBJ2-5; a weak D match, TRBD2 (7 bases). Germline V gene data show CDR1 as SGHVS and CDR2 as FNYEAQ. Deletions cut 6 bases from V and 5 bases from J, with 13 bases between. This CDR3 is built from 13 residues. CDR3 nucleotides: TGTGCCAGCAGTTCGGGGGGCGGCGAGACCCAGTACTTC. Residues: CASSSGGGETQYF.

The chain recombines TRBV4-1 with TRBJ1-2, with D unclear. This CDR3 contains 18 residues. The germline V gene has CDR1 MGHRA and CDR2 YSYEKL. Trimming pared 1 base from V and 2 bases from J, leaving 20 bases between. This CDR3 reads CASSQGPRQQRSNYGYTF. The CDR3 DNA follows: TGCGCCAGCAGCCAAGGGCCCCGCCAGCAAAGATCCAACTATGGCTACACCTTC.

The chain's CDR3 is CASSVEGSPLHF. The CDR3 DNA sequence: TGCGCCAGCTCCGTGGAAGGTTCACCCCTCCACTTT. The chain is built from TRBV5-1 and TRBJ1-6; D is undetermined. Per germline, CDR1 SGHRS and CDR2 YFSETQ. The CDR3 runs to 12 residues. Trimming shortened V by 7 bases and J by 9 bases, and 11 bases separated the two germline ends.

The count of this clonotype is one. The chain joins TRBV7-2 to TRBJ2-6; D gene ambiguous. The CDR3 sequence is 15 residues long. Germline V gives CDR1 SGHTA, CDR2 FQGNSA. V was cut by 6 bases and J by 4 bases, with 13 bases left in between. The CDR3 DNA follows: TGTGCCAGCAGTTCGGGTCCCTCGGGGGCCAACGTCCTGACTTTC. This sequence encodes CASSSGPSGANVLTF.

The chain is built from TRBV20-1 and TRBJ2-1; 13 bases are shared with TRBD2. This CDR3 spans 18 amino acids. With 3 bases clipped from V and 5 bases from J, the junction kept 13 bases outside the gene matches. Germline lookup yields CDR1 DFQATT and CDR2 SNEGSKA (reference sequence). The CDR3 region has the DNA TGCAGTGCTAGTGGCAGGGCACTAGCGGGAGGGCTAAACAATGAGCAGTTCTTC. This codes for CSASGRALAGGLNNEQFF.